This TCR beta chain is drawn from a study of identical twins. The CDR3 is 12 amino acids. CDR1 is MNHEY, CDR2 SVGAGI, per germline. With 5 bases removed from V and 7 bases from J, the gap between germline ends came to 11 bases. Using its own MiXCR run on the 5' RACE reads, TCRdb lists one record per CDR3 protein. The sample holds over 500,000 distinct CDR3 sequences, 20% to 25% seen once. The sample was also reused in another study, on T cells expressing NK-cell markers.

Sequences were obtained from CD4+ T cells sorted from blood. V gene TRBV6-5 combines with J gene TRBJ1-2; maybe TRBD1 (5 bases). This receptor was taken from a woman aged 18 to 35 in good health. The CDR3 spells CASSQGNGGYTF. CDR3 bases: TGTGCCAGCAGTCAGGGCAATGGTGGCTACACCTTC.